The rows below give T cell receptor beta chains drawn from one sample of a study of cytomegalovirus exposure and HLA in healthy donors. Only in-frame clones appear in the TCRdb table, and some are missing; sequencing was by immunoSEQ multiplex PCR. The repertoire consists of 140,000 or so clones, with less than 9.5% occurring once and the leading ten covering around 1.9%. Sequencing input: PBMCs. The receptors were sampled from a male donor in good health and CMV-seronegative. The CDR3 runs from the conserved cysteine through the conserved F or W. D genes are given only for firm matches. Some rows mark clone size as missing; the rest say once, few, many or name a class of expanded clone.

CDR3,DNA,V,size,J,D
CASSPLRGVNEKLFF,TGTGCCAGCAGTCCCCTTCGGGGAGTTAATGAAAAACTGTTTTTT,TRBV28,-,TRBJ1-4,-
CASSLEGGALKHF,TGTGCCAGCAGCTTAGAGGGGGGGGCTCTCAAGCACTTC,TRBV7-2,-,TRBJ2-4,-
CASSDNRGYSNQPQHF,TGTGCCAGCAGTGATAACAGGGGGTATAGCAATCAGCCCCAGCATTTT,TRBV2,-,TRBJ1-5,TRBD1
CSVGGPNQPQHF,TGCAGCGTTGGGGGCCCCAATCAGCCCCAGCATTTT,TRBV29-1,few,TRBJ1-5,-
CASSGQGAADTQYF,TGCGCCAGCTCTGGTCAGGGGGCGGCTGATACGCAGTATTTT,TRBV5-1,few,TRBJ2-3,TRBD1
CASSAYLQGALSYEQYF,TGTGCCAGCAGCGCATACCTACAGGGGGCCCTCTCCTACGAGCAGTACTTC,TRBV5-6,few,TRBJ2-7,TRBD1
CAISDSAAEAFF,TGTGCCATCAGTGATTCCGCGGCTGAAGCTTTCTTT,TRBV10-3,few,TRBJ1-1,-
CSASQRELYNEQFF,TGCAGCGCGAGCCAGCGGGAGCTGTACAATGAGCAGTTCTTC,TRBV29-1,-,TRBJ2-1,TRBD2
CASSLKREQNYEQYF,TGTGCCAGCAGCTTAAAGCGGGAACAAAACTACGAGCAGTACTTC,TRBV7-2,-,TRBJ2-7,TRBD2
CASSHRDRLGGGYTF,TGTGCCAGCAGCCACCGGGACAGGCTTGGTGGTGGCTACACCTTC,TRBV7-2,-,TRBJ1-2,TRBD1
CASNPDRGNTEAFF,TGCGCCAGCAATCCCGACAGGGGGAACACTGAAGCTTTCTTT,TRBV10-2,few,TRBJ1-1,TRBD1
CASSLPYNEQFF,TGTGCCAGCAGCCTTCCGTACAATGAGCAGTTCTTC,TRBV7-9,-,TRBJ2-1,-
CAGGAITTGNEQFF,TGTGCCGGAGGGGCCATTACGACGGGCAATGAGCAGTTCTTC,TRBV2,few,TRBJ2-1,-
CASSELSYEQYF,TGTGCCAGCAGTGAGTTGTCTTACGAGCAGTACTTC,TRBV6-1,-,TRBJ2-7,-
CASSSQGSYEQYF,TGTGCCAGCAGTTCACAGGGCTCCTACGAGCAGTACTTC,TRBV2,few,TRBJ2-7,-
CASNAADSTNEKLFF,TGTGCCAGCAATGCGGCTGATTCAACTAATGAAAAACTGTTTTTT,TRBV9,few,TRBJ1-4,-
CASSSWTRGNHEQYF,TGTGCCAGCAGTTCCTGGACTAGAGGGAACCACGAGCAGTACTTC,TRBV6-5,-,TRBJ2-7,TRBD2
CASKKRDRDSYEQYF,TGTGCCAGCAAAAAAAGGGACAGGGACTCCTACGAGCAGTACTTC,TRBV6-5,-,TRBJ2-7,TRBD1
CASSVAWGGQETQYF,TGTGCCAGCAGCGTAGCTTGGGGGGGTCAGGAGACCCAGTACTTC,TRBV9,-,TRBJ2-5,TRBD2
CASRLGRDTGELFF,TGTGCCAGCAGACTAGGGCGGGACACCGGGGAGCTGTTTTTT,TRBV2,-,TRBJ2-2,-
CATSESLAGDTQYF,TGTGCCACCAGCGAATCATTAGCGGGAGATACGCAGTATTTT,TRBV15,few,TRBJ2-3,TRBD2
CSARRGETQYF,TGCAGTGCTAGACGGGGAGAGACCCAGTACTTC,TRBV20-1,-,TRBJ2-5,-
CASSQESQAWGYTF,TGCGCCAGCAGCCAAGAGTCGCAGGCCTGGGGCTACACCTTC,TRBV4-1,-,TRBJ1-2,-
CASSLTQGNQPQHF,TGTGCCAGCAGTTTAACACAGGGGAATCAGCCCCAGCATTTT,TRBV28,-,TRBJ1-5,TRBD1
CASSYLWGGATEAFF,TGTGCCAGCTCTTACCTCTGGGGGGGGGCCACTGAAGCTTTCTTT,TRBV28,few,TRBJ1-1,-
CASSFTSGVGGYEQYF,TGTGCCAGCAGTTTTACGTCGGGAGTTGGGGGCTACGAGCAGTACTTC,TRBV28,once,TRBJ2-7,-
CASSSKLAVVYEQYF,TGTGCCAGCAGCTCAAAGCTAGCGGTCGTTTACGAGCAGTACTTC,TRBV4-2,few,TRBJ2-7,TRBD2
CATSRERPPTSGRVNEQFF,TGTGCCACCAGCAGAGAACGCCCCCCGACTAGCGGGAGGGTTAATGAGCAGTTCTTC,TRBV15,few,TRBJ2-1,TRBD2
CAISYGDRGQPQHF,TGTGCCATCAGCTATGGGGACAGGGGACAGCCCCAGCATTTT,TRBV10-3,-,TRBJ1-5,TRBD1
CASSDVAGGLRDTQYF,TGTGCCAGCAGTGACGTAGCGGGAGGGCTTAGAGATACGCAGTATTTT,TRBV6-4,few,TRBJ2-3,TRBD2
CASGGTNEKLFF,TGTGCCTCAGGGGGCACTAATGAAAAACTGTTTTTT,TRBV9,few,TRBJ1-4,TRBD1
CASYGQEPFMNTEAFF,TGTGCCAGCTACGGACAGGAGCCTTTTATGAACACTGAAGCTTTCTTT,TRBV18,few,TRBJ1-1,TRBD1
CASSQDMTGTSAYEQYF,TGCGCCAGCAGCCAAGATATGACCGGGACTAGTGCCTACGAGCAGTACTTC,TRBV4-1,few,TRBJ2-7,TRBD2
CATEGGGSTDTQYF,TGTGCCACCGAGGGGGGGGGAAGCACAGATACGCAGTATTTT,TRBV6-1,-,TRBJ2-3,-
CSVRPSLFSDTEAFF,TGCAGCGTTCGCCCCTCGCTTTTTTCGGACACTGAAGCTTTCTTT,TRBV29-1,-,TRBJ1-1,-
CASSVYHGTGIEAFF,TGTGCCAGTAGTGTTTACCACGGGACAGGTATCGAAGCTTTCTTT,TRBV19,few,TRBJ1-1,TRBD1
CASSLQAGNQPQHF,TGTGCCAGCAGCTTGCAGGCGGGAAATCAGCCCCAGCATTTT,TRBV5-8,few,TRBJ1-5,-
CASSFSSSGFYEQYF,TGTGCCAGCAGTTTCTCATCTAGCGGGTTCTACGAGCAGTACTTC,TRBV27,-,TRBJ2-7,TRBD2
CAIRGLRNTEAFF,TGTGCCATCAGGGGGCTGCGGAACACTGAAGCTTTCTTT,TRBV10-3,few,TRBJ1-1,-
CASSGDSSYEQYF,TGTGCCAGCAGCGGAGACAGTTCCTACGAGCAGTACTTC,TRBV7-8,few,TRBJ2-7,-
CASSQGPGGEQYF,TGCGCCAGCAGCCAAGGTCCGGGGGGCGAGCAGTACTTC,TRBV4-3,-,TRBJ2-7,TRBD2
CASSLVGGTDTQYF,TGTGCCAGCAGCTTAGTGGGAGGCACAGATACGCAGTATTTT,TRBV7-9,few,TRBJ2-3,-
CASSQEPGETNEKLFF,TGCGCCAGCAGCCAAGAACCGGGGGAGACTAATGAAAAACTGTTTTTT,TRBV4-1,-,TRBJ1-4,-
CASRYVGGLEPQHF,TGTGCCAGTAGGTATGTGGGGGGTCTGGAGCCCCAGCATTTT,TRBV19,few,TRBJ1-5,-
CASRTSSGQRIMNTEAFF,TGTGCCAGCCGTACTAGCTCGGGACAGCGAATTATGAACACTGAAGCTTTCTTT,TRBV6-4,few,TRBJ1-1,TRBD1
CASSVLRRGEAYEQYF,TGTGCCAGCAGCGTATTACGGAGGGGAGAGGCCTACGAGCAGTACTTC,TRBV9,few,TRBJ2-7,-
CSVETGQGNYGYTF,TGCAGCGTTGAAACGGGACAGGGTAACTATGGCTACACCTTC,TRBV29-1,few,TRBJ1-2,TRBD1
CASSHPGQEGGTQYF,TGTGCCAGCAGCCACCCGGGACAGGAAGGGGGGACCCAGTACTTC,TRBV14,few,TRBJ2-5,TRBD1
CASSQETRYETQYF,TGCGCCAGCAGCCAAGAGACTAGATACGAGACCCAGTACTTC,TRBV4-3,-,TRBJ2-5,-
CASSSEKGGGPQHF,TGTGCCAGCAGCTCAGAGAAGGGCGGAGGGCCCCAGCATTTT,TRBV7-8,-,TRBJ1-5,-
CALDRGNTEAFF,TGTGCGCTTGACAGGGGTAACACTGAAGCTTTCTTT,TRBV7-9,-,TRBJ1-1,TRBD1
CASSGGAGDTGELFF,TGTGCCAGCAGCGGGGGGGCAGGGGACACCGGGGAGCTGTTTTTT,TRBV7-9,few,TRBJ2-2,-
CASGYPQGSEQFF,TGTGCCAGTGGATACCCTCAGGGATCTGAGCAGTTCTTC,TRBV14,-,TRBJ2-1,-
CASSSWTESGGETQYF,TGTGCCAGCAGTTCCTGGACAGAATCAGGCGGAGAGACCCAGTACTTC,TRBV28,few,TRBJ2-5,-
CSVRGGDHYTF,TGCAGCGTTAGGGGAGGAGACCACTACACCTTC,TRBV29-1,few,TRBJ1-2,-
CAIREGRGFLTDTQYF,TGTGCCATCAGGGAGGGCAGGGGTTTCCTCACAGATACGCAGTATTTT,TRBV10-3,-,TRBJ2-3,-
CASSQEGPGQGADEQYF,TGTGCCAGCAGCCAAGAGGGCCCCGGACAGGGGGCGGATGAGCAGTACTTC,TRBV4-2,few,TRBJ2-7,TRBD1
CASSLGLLSEQYF,TGTGCCAGCTCACTGGGACTCCTTTCTGAGCAGTACTTC,TRBV18,few,TRBJ2-7,-
CASSFSGALNTEAFF,TGTGCCAGCAGTTTTTCTGGGGCCTTGAACACTGAAGCTTTCTTT,TRBV28,-,TRBJ1-1,-